A single T cell receptor beta chain is shown here with its context. The V and J ends lost 3 bases and 8 bases, in that order; junction bases with no gene match: 16. The V gene's germline CDR1 is GTSNPN and CDR2 SVGIG (reference sequence). This CDR3 has 16 amino acids. This sample stems from a study of control samples from healthy donors and cancer patients. The repertoire was sequenced with immunoSEQ multiplex PCR; TCRdb's copy has only in-frame clones and lacks some. The data show 100,000 to 150,000 clones, around 93% seen once. The source of this sequence is a man aged 18 to 29 in good health. The chain combines TRBV30 with TRBJ1-3, with 7 bases that match TRBD1. Sequencing was done on a sample of blood. The CDR3 sequence is CAWSRSRTGPSDTIYF. The CDR3 DNA reads TGTGCCTGGAGCCGTTCCAGGACAGGCCCTTCGGACACCATATATTTT.